The clone carrying this TCR beta chain was recorded once. This entry comes from a study of Ad26.COV2.S vaccination and SARS-CoV-2 variants. The CDR3 covers 15 residues. J was trimmed by 4 bases and V by 1 base; bases with no gene match: 4. CDR1 SGHRS and CDR2 YFSETQ come from the germline V gene. Measured with immunoSEQ multiplex PCR; TCRdb has only the in-frame clones, and not every one. The table lists about 280,000 clones, around 87% of them singletons. The sample's treatment: roughly 19 received Ad26.COV2.S at low or high dose, single or two shots; roughly five received placebo; per-sample allocation not given. Sampling was performed 63 days after the first vaccine or placebo injection.

The starting material was peripheral blood, obtained in a trial of Ad26.COV2.S vaccine versus placebo. The receptor was derived from a person between 18 and 60 years old who received the Ad26.COV2.S COVID-19 vaccine or a placebo. V usage is TRBV5-1 and J usage is TRBJ1-4; 7 nucleotides line up with TRBD1. The CDR3 spells CASSLTGVYNEKLFF. In DNA, the CDR3 is TGCGCCAGCAGCTTGACAGGGGTCTATAATGAAAAACTGTTTTTT.